A single sample gave rise to the 11 T cell receptor beta chains below, sequenced in a study of cytomegalovirus exposure and HLA in healthy donors (dated by TCRdb to about 2017). Library method: the immunoSEQ multiplex PCR assay. A mixture of 60 forward primers for TCR Vbeta segments and 13 reverse primers for TCR Jbeta segments was used in the multiplex PCR. TCRdb holds this immuneACCESS table with in-frame rearrangements only. Some clones are missing; in checked studies, unresolved V genes explain under half, and the rest has no known cause. This sample gives approximately 120,000 clones in total; around 80% of them show up just once. The ten most abundant clones make up 11% of the sample. Material: PBMCs. These receptors were collected from a man under 40 in good health and CMV-seropositive.

The chain combines TRBV29-1 with TRBJ2-1, with 7 bases lining up with TRBD2. The junction had 8 bases not matched to a gene; V was cut back by 4 bases and J by 8 bases. CDR1 and CDR2 (germline): SQVTM, ANQGSEA. The CDR3 extends over 13 amino acids. The CDR3 here is CSVAGRALHEQFF. CDR3 DNA: TGCAGCGTTGCGGGGAGGGCCTTGCATGAGCAGTTCTTC.

The J gene is TRBJ1-5, the V gene TRBV4-1; D is undetermined. CDR1 and CDR2 (germline): MGHRA, YSYEKL. This CDR3 has 15 amino acids. V shed 3 bases and J shed 2 bases, with 11 bases lying between them. CDR3 protein: CASSHLNPGNQPQHF. CDR3 sequence (DNA): TGCGCCAGCAGCCATCTCAACCCGGGCAATCAGCCCCAGCATTTT.

This clone showed up just a few times. The V gene is TRBV6-1, the J gene TRBJ2-3; D possibly corresponds to TRBD1 (6 bases). The V end lost 6 bases, the J end lost 7 bases, and 17 bases lay between the germline ends. Germline V lookup: CDR1 MNHNS, CDR2 SASEGT. This CDR3 region has 14 residues. The CDR3 is CASSRKTGMNTQYF. Written as DNA, the CDR3 is TGTGCCAGCAGCCGCAAAACAGGGATGAATACGCAGTATTTT.

The CDR3 nucleotides read TGTGCCAGCAGTGCCGTTGGAGACGAGCAGTACTTC. Translating gives CASSAVGDEQYF. The V call is TRBV25-1, the J call TRBJ2-7; D remains unclear. V lost 4 bases and J lost 5, with 9 bases in between. The CDR3 runs to 12 residues. Germline loops: CDR1 MGHDK, CDR2 SYGVNS.

The chain links TRBV11-3 to TRBJ2-7; 7 nucleotides line up with TRBD1. Unmatched junction bases numbered 9, after V lost 5 bases and J lost 5 bases. Germline V gene data show CDR1 as SGHNT and CDR2 as YENEEA. This CDR3 is 14 amino acids long. The CDR3 sequence is CASSPGVRGNEQYF. In DNA form, the CDR3 reads TGTGCCAGCAGCCCCGGGGTCAGGGGGAACGAGCAGTACTTC.

The table lists this clone with a count of one. The chain employs TRBV28 and TRBJ2-7; possibly TRBD2 for D (5 bases). Germline V CDR1 and CDR2: MDHEN, SYDVKM. CDR3 length: 15 residues. V was clipped by 6 bases and J by 4 bases, with 19 bases between them. In nucleotides, the CDR3 is TGTGCCAGCAGCCCCCCAACTAGTGCAGGTTACGAGCAGTACTTC. It encodes CASSPPTSAGYEQYF.

The table lists this clone with a count of one. The V gene is TRBV29-1, the J gene TRBJ2-7; weak D call: TRBD1 (5 bases). Trimming shortened V by 4 bases and J by 4 bases, and 14 bases separated the two germline ends. This CDR3 comprises 13 residues. Germline V gives CDR1 SQVTM, CDR2 ANQGSEA. The CDR3, as DNA: TGCAGCGTTGGAAAAGGGGATTCGTACGAGCAGTACTTC. Protein product: CSVGKGDSYEQYF.

This chain joins TRBV18 and TRBJ2-5, with a tentative D call TRBD2 (5 bases). V lost 2 bases, J lost 0 bases, and 10 bases lay in between. The germline CDR1 and CDR2 sequences are KGHSH and LQKENI. The CDR3 has 15 amino acids. CDR3 DNA sequence: TGTGCCAGCTCACCAGCCCCGGGAAACCAAGAGACCCAGTACTTC. Its translation: CASSPAPGNQETQYF.

This clone was picked up a small number of times. The chain is built from TRBV6-5 and TRBJ1-1, with 9 positions matching TRBD1. Germline-derived CDR1 and CDR2 are MNHEY and SVGAGI. V shed 2 bases and J 4 bases; nucleotides not matched to a gene: 2. The CDR3 runs to 14 residues. CDR3 amino acids: CASSYATGGTEAFF. CDR3 coding DNA: TGTGCCAGCAGTTACGCGACAGGGGGCACTGAAGCTTTCTTT.

This clone was seen more than once but under ten times. The rearrangement links TRBV7-2 to TRBJ1-3, with 7 bases matching TRBD1. Germline CDR1 and CDR2: SGHTA and FQGNSA. The CDR3 has 14 residues. Trimming at V came to 1 base and at J to 4 bases, leaving 1 base not matched to a gene. This chain's CDR3 is CASSLVDRGNTIYF. CDR3 DNA: TGTGCCAGCAGCTTAGTGGACAGGGGAAACACCATATATTTT.

This clone was detected only once. J is TRBJ1-2 and V is TRBV5-4, with 7 bases aligning to TRBD1. After removal of 4 bases from V and 8 bases from J, the junction contained 11 bases not matched to a gene. Germline V gene lookup returns CDR1 SGHNT and CDR2 YYREEE (reference sequence). The CDR3 loop spans 14 amino acids. The CDR3 spells CASSLLETGSGYTF. Written as DNA, the CDR3 is TGTGCCAGCAGCCTGCTTGAGACAGGGAGCGGCTACACCTTC.